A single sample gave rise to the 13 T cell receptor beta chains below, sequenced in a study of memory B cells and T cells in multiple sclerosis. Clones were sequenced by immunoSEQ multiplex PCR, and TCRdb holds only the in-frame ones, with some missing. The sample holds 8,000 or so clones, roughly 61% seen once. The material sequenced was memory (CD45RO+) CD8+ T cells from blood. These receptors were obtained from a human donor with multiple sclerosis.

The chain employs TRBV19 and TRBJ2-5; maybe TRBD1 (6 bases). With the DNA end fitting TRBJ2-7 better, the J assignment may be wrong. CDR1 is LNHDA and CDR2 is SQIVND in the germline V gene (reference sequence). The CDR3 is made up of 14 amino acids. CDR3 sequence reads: CASSTRPTGFEQYF. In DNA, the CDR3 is TGTGCCAGTAGTACCCGACCCACAGGGTTCGAGCAGTACTTC.

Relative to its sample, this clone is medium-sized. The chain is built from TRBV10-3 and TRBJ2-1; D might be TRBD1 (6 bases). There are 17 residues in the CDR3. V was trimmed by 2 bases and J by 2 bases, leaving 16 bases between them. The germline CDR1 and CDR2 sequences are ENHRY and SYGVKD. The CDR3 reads CAISEIGQTTTYNEQFF. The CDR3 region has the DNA TGTGCCATCAGTGAGATAGGACAGACTACAACCTACAATGAGCAGTTCTTC.

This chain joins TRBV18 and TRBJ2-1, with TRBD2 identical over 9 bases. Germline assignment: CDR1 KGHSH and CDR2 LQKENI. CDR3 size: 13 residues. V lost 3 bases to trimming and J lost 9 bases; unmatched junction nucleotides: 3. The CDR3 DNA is TGTGCCAGCTCACCCCCTAGCGGGGTTGAGCAGTTCTTC. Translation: CASSPPSGVEQFF.

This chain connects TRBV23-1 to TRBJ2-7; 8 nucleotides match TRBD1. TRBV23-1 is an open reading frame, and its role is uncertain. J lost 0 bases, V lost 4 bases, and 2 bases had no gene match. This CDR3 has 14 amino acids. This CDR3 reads CASSRTGSSYEQYF. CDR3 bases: TGCGCCAGCAGTCGGACAGGGAGCTCCTACGAGCAGTACTTC.

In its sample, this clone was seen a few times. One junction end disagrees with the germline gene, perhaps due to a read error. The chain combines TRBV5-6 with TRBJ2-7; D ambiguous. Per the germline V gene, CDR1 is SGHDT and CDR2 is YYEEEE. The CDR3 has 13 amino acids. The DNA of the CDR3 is TGTGCCAGAAGCTTGTGGCATTCCTACGAGCAGTACTTC. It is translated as CARSLWHSYEQYF. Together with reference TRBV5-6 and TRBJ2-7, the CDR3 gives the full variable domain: DAGVTQSPTHLIKTRGQQVTLRCSPKSGHDTVSWYQQALGQGPQFIFQYYEEEERQRGNFPDRFSGHQFPNYSSELNVNALLLGDSALYLCARSLWHSYEQYFGPGTRLTVT.

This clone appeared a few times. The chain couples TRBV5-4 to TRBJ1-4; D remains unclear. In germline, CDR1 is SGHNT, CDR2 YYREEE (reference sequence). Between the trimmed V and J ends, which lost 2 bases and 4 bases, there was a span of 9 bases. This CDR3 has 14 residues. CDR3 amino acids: CASSFAGVNEKLFF. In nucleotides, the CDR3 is TGTGCCAGCAGCTTCGCCGGAGTTAATGAAAAACTGTTTTTT.

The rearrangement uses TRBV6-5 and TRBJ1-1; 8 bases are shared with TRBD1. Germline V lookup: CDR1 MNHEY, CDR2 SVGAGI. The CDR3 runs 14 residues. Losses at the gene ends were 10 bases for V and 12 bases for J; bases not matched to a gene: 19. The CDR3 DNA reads TGTGCCATTGGACAGGGTGTTAGTCCTAAGAGGACTTTCTTT. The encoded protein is CAIGQGVSPKRTFF.

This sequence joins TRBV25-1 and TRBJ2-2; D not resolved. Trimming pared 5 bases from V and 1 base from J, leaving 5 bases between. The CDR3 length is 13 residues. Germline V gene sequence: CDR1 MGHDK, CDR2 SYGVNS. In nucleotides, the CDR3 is TGTGCCAGCAGTCTCCGGAACACCGGGGAGCTGTTTTTT. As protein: CASSLRNTGELFF.

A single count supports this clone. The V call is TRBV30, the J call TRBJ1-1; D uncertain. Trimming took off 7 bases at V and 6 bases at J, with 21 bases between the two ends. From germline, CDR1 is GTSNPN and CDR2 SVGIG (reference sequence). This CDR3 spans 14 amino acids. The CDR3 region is CASTPLLGPPEAFF. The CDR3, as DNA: TGTGCCTCGACACCCCTTTTGGGCCCGCCTGAAGCTTTCTTT.

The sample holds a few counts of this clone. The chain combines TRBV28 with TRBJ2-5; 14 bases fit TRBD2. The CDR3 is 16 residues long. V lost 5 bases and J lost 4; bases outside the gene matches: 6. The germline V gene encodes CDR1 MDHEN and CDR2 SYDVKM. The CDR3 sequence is CASSRAGLAGGETQYF. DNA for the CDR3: TGTGCCAGCAGTCGGGCTGGACTAGCGGGAGGAGAGACCCAGTACTTC.

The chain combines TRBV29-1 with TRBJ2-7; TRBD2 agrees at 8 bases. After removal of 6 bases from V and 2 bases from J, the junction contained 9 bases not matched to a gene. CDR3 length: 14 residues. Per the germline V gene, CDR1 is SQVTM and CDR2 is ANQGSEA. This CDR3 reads CSVLTSARPYEQYF. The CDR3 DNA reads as TGCAGCGTCCTGACTAGCGCCCGTCCCTACGAGCAGTACTTC.

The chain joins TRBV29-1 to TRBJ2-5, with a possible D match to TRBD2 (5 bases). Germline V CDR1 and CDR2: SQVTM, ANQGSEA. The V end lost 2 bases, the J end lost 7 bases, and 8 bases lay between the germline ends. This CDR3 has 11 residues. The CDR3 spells CSVETGLTQYF. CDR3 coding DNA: TGCAGCGTTGAAACGGGGTTGACCCAGTACTTC.

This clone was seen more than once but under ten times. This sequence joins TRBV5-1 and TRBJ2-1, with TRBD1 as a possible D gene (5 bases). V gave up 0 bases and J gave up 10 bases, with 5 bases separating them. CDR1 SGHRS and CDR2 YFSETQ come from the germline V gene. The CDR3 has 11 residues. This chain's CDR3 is CASSLDREQFF. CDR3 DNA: TGCGCCAGCAGCTTGGACAGGGAGCAGTTCTTC. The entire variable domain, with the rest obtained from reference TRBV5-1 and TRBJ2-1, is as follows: KAGVTQTPRYLIKTRGQQVTLSCSPISGHRSVSWYQQTPGQGLQFLFEYFSETQRNKGNFPGRFSGRQFSNSRSEMNVSTLELGDSALYLCASSLDREQFFGPGTRLTVL.